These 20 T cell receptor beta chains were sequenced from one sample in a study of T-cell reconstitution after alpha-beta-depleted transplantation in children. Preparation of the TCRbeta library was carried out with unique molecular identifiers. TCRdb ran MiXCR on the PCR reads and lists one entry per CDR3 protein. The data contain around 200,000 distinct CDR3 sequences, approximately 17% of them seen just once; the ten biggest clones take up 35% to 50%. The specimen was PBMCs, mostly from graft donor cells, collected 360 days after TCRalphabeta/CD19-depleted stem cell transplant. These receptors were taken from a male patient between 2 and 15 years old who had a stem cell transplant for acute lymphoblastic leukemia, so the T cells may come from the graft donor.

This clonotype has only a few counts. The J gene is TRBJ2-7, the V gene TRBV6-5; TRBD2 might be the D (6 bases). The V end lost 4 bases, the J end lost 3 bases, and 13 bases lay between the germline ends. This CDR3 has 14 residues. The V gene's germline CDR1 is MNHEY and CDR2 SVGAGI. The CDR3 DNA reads TGTGCCAGCAGTTCCCGGGACTTTATCTACGAGCAGTACTTC. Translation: CASSSRDFIYEQYF.

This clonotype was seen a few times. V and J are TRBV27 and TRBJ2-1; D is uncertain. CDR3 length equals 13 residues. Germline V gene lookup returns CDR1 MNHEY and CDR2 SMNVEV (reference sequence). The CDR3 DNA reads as TGTGCAAGCCAGACTGGGATTCGCAATGAGCAGTTCTTC. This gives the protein CASQTGIRNEQFF.

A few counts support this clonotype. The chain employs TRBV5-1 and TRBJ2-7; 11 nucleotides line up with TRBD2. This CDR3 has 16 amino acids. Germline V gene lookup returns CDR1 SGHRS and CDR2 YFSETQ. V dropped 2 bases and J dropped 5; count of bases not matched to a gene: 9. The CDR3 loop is CASSFTSGGVQDEQYF. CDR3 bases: TGCGCCAGCAGCTTCACTAGCGGGGGCGTTCAGGACGAGCAGTACTTC.

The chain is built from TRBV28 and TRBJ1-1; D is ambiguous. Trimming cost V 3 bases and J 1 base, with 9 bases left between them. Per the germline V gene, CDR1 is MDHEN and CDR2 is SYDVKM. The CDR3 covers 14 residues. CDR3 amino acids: CASSFGPKNTEAFF. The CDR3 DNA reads TGTGCCAGCAGTTTTGGACCGAAGAACACTGAAGCTTTCTTT.

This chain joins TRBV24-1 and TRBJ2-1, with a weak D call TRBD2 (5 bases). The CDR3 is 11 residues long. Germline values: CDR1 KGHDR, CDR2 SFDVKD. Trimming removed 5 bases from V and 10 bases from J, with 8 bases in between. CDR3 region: CATSVLAEQFF. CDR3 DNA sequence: TGTGCCACCAGTGTGTTAGCGGAGCAGTTCTTC.

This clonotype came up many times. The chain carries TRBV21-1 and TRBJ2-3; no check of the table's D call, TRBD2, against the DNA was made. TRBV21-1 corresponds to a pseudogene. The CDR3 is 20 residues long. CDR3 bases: TGTGCCAGCAGCAAAGTCGAGGACCGAGCGGGGGGGCCTAGTGCAGATACGCAGTATTTT. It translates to CASSKVEDRAGGPSADTQYF.

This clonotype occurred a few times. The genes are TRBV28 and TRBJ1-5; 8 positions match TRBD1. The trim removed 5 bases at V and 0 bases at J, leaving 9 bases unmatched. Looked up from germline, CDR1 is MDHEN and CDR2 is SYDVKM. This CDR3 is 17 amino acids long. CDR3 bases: TGTGCCAGCAGTGTCGTGGACAGGGAAACTAGCAATCAGCCCCAGCATTTT. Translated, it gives CASSVVDRETSNQPQHF.

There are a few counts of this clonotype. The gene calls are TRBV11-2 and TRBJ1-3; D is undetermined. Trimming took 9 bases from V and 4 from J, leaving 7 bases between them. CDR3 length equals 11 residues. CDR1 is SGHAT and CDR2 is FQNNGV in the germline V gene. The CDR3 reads CASQRGNTIYF. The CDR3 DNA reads TGTGCCAGTCAGAGAGGAAACACCATATATTTT.

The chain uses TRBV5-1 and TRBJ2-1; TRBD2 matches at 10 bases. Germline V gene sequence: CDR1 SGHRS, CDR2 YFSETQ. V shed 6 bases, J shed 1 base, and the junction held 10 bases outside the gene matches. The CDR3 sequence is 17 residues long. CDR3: CASTKLAGGISYNEQFF. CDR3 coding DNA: TGCGCCAGCACCAAATTAGCGGGGGGTATATCCTACAATGAGCAGTTCTTC.

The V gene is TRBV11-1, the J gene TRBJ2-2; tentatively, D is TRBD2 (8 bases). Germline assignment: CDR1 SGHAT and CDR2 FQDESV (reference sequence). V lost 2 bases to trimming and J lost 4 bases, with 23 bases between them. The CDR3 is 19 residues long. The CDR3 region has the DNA TGTGCCAGCAGCTTATCGACTAGCGTCAACCAGGGGGTCACCGGGGAGCTGTTTTTT. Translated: CASSLSTSVNQGVTGELFF.

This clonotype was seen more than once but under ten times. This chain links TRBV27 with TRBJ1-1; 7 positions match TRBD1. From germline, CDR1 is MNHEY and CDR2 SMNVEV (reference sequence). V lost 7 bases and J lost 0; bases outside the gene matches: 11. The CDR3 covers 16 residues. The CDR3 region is CASKLSRGRVNTEAFF. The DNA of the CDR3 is TGTGCCAGCAAACTTTCTAGGGGGCGGGTGAACACTGAAGCTTTCTTT.

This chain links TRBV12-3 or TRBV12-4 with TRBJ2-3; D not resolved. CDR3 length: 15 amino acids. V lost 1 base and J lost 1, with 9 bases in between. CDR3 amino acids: CASSLGRRGTDTQYF. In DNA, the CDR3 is TGTGCCAGCAGTTTAGGTCGTCGGGGCACAGATACGCAGTATTTT.

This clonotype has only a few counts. CDR3 sequence (DNA): TGTGCCAGCAGTTTGTGGGACCGCCGGGGGTCCTACGAGCAGTACTTC. This encodes CASSLWDRRGSYEQYF. This rearrangement joins TRBV28 to TRBJ2-7; weak D call: TRBD2 (6 bases). V was pared by 3 bases and J by 1 base, with 16 bases between. CDR1 and CDR2 from the germline V gene are MDHEN and SYDVKM. This CDR3 spans 16 amino acids.

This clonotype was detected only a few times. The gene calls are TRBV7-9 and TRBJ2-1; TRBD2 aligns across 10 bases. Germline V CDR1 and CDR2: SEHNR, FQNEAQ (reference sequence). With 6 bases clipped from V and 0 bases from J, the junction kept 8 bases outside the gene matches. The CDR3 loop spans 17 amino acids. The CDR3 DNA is TGTGCCAGCAGGATTCTAGCGGGGGCTAACTCCTACAATGAGCAGTTCTTC. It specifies CASRILAGANSYNEQFF.

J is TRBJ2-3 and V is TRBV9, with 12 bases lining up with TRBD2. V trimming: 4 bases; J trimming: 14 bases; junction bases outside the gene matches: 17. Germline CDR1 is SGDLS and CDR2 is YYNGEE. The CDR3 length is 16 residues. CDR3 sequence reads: CASSFQASGGAPALYF. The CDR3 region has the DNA TGTGCCAGCAGCTTCCAGGCTAGCGGGGGGGCCCCGGCTTTGTATTTT.

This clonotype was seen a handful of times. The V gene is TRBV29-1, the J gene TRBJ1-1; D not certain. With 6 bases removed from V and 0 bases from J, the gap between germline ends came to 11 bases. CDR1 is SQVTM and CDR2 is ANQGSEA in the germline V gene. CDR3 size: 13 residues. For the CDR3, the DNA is TGCAGCGTCCACCGTCCCATGAACACTGAAGCTTTCTTT. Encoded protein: CSVHRPMNTEAFF.

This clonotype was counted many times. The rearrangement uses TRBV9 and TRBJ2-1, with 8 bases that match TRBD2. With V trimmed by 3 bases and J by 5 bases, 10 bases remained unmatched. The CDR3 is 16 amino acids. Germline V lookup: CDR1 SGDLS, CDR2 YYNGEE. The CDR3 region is CASSGDSGEGDNEQFF. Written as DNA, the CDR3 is TGTGCCAGCAGCGGTGATAGCGGGGAGGGGGACAATGAGCAGTTCTTC.

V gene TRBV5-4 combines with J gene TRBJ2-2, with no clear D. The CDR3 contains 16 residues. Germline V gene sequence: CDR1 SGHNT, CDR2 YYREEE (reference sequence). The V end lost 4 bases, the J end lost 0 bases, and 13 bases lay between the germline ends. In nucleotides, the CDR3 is TGTGCCAGCAGCCATGTAATCGCCGCGAACACCGGGGAGCTGTTTTTT. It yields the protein CASSHVIAANTGELFF.

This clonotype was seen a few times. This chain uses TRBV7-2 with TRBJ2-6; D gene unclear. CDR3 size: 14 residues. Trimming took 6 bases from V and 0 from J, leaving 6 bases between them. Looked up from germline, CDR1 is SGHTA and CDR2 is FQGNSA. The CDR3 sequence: CASSESSGANVLTF. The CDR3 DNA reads TGTGCCAGCAGTGAGAGCTCTGGGGCCAACGTCCTGACTTTC.

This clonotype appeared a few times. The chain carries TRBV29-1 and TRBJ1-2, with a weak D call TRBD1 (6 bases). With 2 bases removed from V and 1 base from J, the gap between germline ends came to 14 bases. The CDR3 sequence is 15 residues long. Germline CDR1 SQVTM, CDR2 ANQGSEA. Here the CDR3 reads CSVERRQAFNYGYTF. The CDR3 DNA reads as TGCAGCGTTGAACGACGACAGGCGTTTAACTATGGCTACACCTTC. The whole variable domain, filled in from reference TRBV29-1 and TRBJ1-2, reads SAVISQKPSRDICQRGTSLTIQCQVDSQVTMMFWYRQQPGQSLTLIATANQGSEATYESGFVIDKFPISRPNLTFSTLTVSNMSPEDSSIYLCSVERRQAFNYGYTFGSGTRLTVV.